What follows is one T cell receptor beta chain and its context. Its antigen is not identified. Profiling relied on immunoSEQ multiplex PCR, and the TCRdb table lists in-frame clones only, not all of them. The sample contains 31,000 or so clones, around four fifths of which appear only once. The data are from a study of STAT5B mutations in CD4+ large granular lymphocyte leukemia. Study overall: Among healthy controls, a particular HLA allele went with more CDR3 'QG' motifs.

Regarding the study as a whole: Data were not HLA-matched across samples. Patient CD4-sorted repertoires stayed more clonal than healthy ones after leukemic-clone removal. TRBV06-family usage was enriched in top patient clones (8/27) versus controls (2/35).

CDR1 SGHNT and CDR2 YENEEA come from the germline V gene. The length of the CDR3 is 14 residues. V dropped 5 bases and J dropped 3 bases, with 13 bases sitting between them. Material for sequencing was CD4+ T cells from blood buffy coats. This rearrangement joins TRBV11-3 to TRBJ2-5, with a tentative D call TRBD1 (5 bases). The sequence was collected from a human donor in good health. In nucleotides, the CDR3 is TGTGCCAGCAGCGGCGGACAAGGGGAAGAGACCCAGTACTTC. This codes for CASSGGQGEETQYF.